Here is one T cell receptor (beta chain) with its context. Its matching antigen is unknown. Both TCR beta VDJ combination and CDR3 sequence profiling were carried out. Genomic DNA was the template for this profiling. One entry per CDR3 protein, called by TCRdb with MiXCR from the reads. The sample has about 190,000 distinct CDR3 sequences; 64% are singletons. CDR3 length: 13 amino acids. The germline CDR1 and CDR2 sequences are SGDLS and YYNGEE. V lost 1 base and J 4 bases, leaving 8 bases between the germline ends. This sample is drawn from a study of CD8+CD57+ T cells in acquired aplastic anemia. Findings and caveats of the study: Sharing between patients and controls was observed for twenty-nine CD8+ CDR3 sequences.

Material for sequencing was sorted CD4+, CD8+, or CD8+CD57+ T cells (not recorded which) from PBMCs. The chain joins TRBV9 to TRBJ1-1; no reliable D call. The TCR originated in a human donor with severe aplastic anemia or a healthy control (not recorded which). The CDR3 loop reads CASSVSGGTEAFF. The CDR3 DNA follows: TGTGCCAGCAGCGTAAGTGGCGGCACTGAAGCTTTCTTT.